The 19 T cell receptor beta chains reported below all come from one sample, sequenced in a study of blood T cell repertoires in COVID-19. Clones were sequenced by immunoSEQ multiplex PCR, and TCRdb holds only the in-frame ones, with some missing. In the table there are 200,000 to 250,000 clones, roughly 80% of which are singletons. What was sequenced was PBMCs or T cells enriched from blood (not recorded which). These receptors all stem from a woman in her 40s with acute COVID-19.

The chain couples TRBV7-9 to TRBJ2-7; TRBD2 matches 11 bases. With V trimmed by 4 bases and J by 2 bases, 4 bases remained unmatched. Per the germline V gene, CDR1 is SEHNR and CDR2 is FQNEAQ (reference sequence). The CDR3 covers 15 residues. In nucleotides, the CDR3 is TGTGCCAGCAGCTCCGGACTAGCGGGCCCCTACGAGCAGTACTTC. It encodes CASSSGLAGPYEQYF.

V and J are TRBV30 and TRBJ2-3, with 9 bases that match TRBD1. The V gene end was trimmed by 2 bases and the J gene end by 3 bases; junction bases not matched to a gene: 6. This CDR3 is 15 amino acids long. From germline, CDR1 is GTSNPN and CDR2 SVGIG (reference sequence). The CDR3 coding sequence is TGTGCCTGGAGTTCGGGGACAGGGTGGACAGATACGCAGTATTTT. Its translation: CAWSSGTGWTDTQYF.

This chain connects TRBV5-1 to TRBJ1-5; D possibly corresponds to TRBD1 (5 bases). This CDR3 comprises 14 residues. V lost 1 base and J lost 3, with 8 bases in between. The germline CDR1 and CDR2 sequences are SGHRS and YFSETQ. CDR3 residues: CASSLTGSNQPQHF. The CDR3 DNA sequence: TGCGCCAGCAGCTTGACAGGATCCAATCAGCCCCAGCATTTT.

The chain uses TRBV6-5 and TRBJ1-5, with D unclear. CDR1 and CDR2 from the germline V gene are MNHEY and SVGAGI. The ends were cut back, 7 bases at V and 4 bases at J, with 14 bases in the middle. The CDR3 spans 14 residues. The CDR3 region is CASTEWTGNQPQHF. The CDR3 coding sequence is TGTGCCAGCACAGAATGGACTGGGAATCAGCCCCAGCATTTT.

The chain has TRBV6-5 and TRBJ2-6; TRBD2 might be the D (5 bases). CDR3 length: 14 residues. Germline CDR1 and CDR2: MNHEY and SVGAGI. V lost 8 bases and J 2 bases, leaving 10 bases between the germline ends. The CDR3 spells CASSRVTGANVLTF. CDR3 DNA sequence: TGTGCCAGCTCGCGGGTCACTGGGGCCAACGTCCTGACTTTC.

This clone was seen ten or more times. The chain uses TRBV18 and TRBJ2-5; D is undetermined. V was clipped by 0 bases and J by 5 bases, with 13 bases between them. Germline CDR1 is KGHSH and CDR2 is LQKENI. There are 15 residues in the CDR3. The CDR3 reads CASSPPVDSRETQYF. The CDR3 DNA sequence: TGTGCCAGCTCACCACCGGTTGACTCACGGGAGACCCAGTACTTC.

The V and J genes are TRBV10-1 and TRBJ2-2; D call uncertain. This CDR3 spans 13 amino acids. Germline assignment: CDR1 WNHNN and CDR2 SYGVQD (reference sequence). V was trimmed by 7 bases and J by 7 bases, leaving 13 bases between them. This CDR3 is CASTPSPGGELFF. The CDR3 DNA is TGCGCCAGCACACCTTCTCCGGGCGGGGAGCTGTTTTTT.

The V gene is TRBV7-2, the J gene TRBJ2-3; D unclear. The germline CDR1 and CDR2 sequences are SGHTA and FQGNSA. Trimming left V 3 bases short and J 0 bases short, with 7 bases between. This CDR3 is 14 amino acids long. As DNA, the CDR3 is TGTGCCAGCAGCTTGTCCGGGAGCACAGATACGCAGTATTTT. Encoded protein: CASSLSGSTDTQYF. Variable domain in full (rest from reference TRBV7-2 and TRBJ2-3): GAGVSQSPSNKVTEKGKDVELRCDPISGHTALYWYRQSLGQGLEFLIYFQGNSAPDKSGLPSDRFSAERTGGSVSTLTIQRTQQEDSAVYLCASSLSGSTDTQYFGPGTRLTVL.

This clone was recorded a few times. This rearrangement joins TRBV5-4 to TRBJ2-4; perhaps TRBD2 as D (7 bases). Looked up from germline, CDR1 is SGHNT and CDR2 is YYREEE (reference sequence). This CDR3 is built from 15 residues. V shed 3 bases and J shed 8 bases, with 18 bases lying between them. CDR3 nucleotides: TGTGCCAGCAGCTCAGACGGGGGGCAGTCGTACATTCAGTACTTC. Protein sequence: CASSSDGGQSYIQYF.

V is TRBV12-3 or TRBV12-4 and J is TRBJ2-7; 12 bases are a match to TRBD2. The CDR3 covers 13 residues. After removal of 8 bases from V and 6 bases from J, the junction contained 5 bases not matched to a gene. CDR3 amino acids: CASLAGGGSEQYF. The CDR3 nucleotides read TGTGCCAGCCTAGCGGGAGGGGGCTCCGAGCAGTACTTC.

This chain connects TRBV7-9 to TRBJ2-7; no clear D gene. This CDR3 spans 13 amino acids. The V gene's germline CDR1 is SEHNR and CDR2 FQNEAQ (reference sequence). Trimming stripped 5 bases from V and 3 bases from J, with 11 bases between. CDR3 residues: CASSNTEFYEQYF. In DNA, the CDR3 is TGTGCCAGCAGCAATACAGAATTCTACGAGCAGTACTTC.

This clone was seen only a few times. The chain has TRBV30 and TRBJ2-3, with 7 bases that match TRBD1. The CDR3 runs 13 residues. Per germline, CDR1 GTSNPN and CDR2 SVGIG (reference sequence). Losses at the gene ends were 3 bases for V and 4 bases for J; bases not matched to a gene: 4. The CDR3 coding sequence is TGTGCCTGGAGCCTACAGGGGTCAGATACGCAGTATTTT. Protein: CAWSLQGSDTQYF.

This clone was seen a handful of times. CDR3 sequence (DNA): TGTGCCAGTAGTCTCAGGAGCCGCAGCGGTGAGCAGTTCTTC. It yields the protein CASSLRSRSGEQFF. V is TRBV19 and J is TRBJ2-1; a weak D match, TRBD2 (5 bases). Between the trimmed V and J ends, which lost 5 bases and 9 bases, there was a span of 17 bases. Germline loops: CDR1 LNHDA, CDR2 SQIVND (reference sequence). CDR3 length: 14 residues.

The V call is TRBV12-3 or TRBV12-4, the J call TRBJ2-7; the D gene is possibly TRBD2 (5 bases). CDR3 size: 13 residues. The V end was cut by 7 bases, the J end by 0 bases, with 10 bases between. The CDR3 nucleotides read TGTGCCAGCAAACTCACTAGCTCCTACGAGCAGTACTTC. Its translation: CASKLTSSYEQYF.

CDR3 loop: CRMTGNSFAFF. CDR3 coding DNA: TGCAGGATGACAGGGAATAGTTTTGCTTTCTTT. The chain joins TRBV20-1 to TRBJ1-1; the match to TRBD1 covers 7 bases. CDR1 and CDR2 (germline): DFQATT, SNEGSKA (reference sequence). This CDR3 comprises 11 residues.

CDR3 region: CASMATDTQYF. CDR3 coding DNA: TGCGCCAGCATGGCCACAGATACGCAGTATTTT. V is TRBV4-1 and J is TRBJ2-3; D unresolved. Germline CDR1 is MGHRA and CDR2 is YSYEKL. V was trimmed by 7 bases and J by 2 bases, leaving 4 bases between them. The length of the CDR3 is 11 residues.

V and J are TRBV30 and TRBJ1-2, with 11 bases matching TRBD1. V lost 7 bases and J lost 4; bases outside the gene matches: 14. The CDR3 spans 16 residues. Looked up from germline, CDR1 is GTSNPN and CDR2 is SVGIG (reference sequence). CDR3 in DNA: TGTGCCTTCCGAGAACTTGGGACAGGGGGTGGCTATGGCTACACCTTC. This gives the protein CAFRELGTGGGYGYTF.

The rearrangement links TRBV7-2 to TRBJ1-2, with a possible D match to TRBD1 (5 bases). The germline V gene encodes CDR1 SGHTA and CDR2 FQGNSA. The CDR3 totals 13 residues. Deletions cut 1 base from V and 6 bases from J, with 9 bases between. The CDR3 reads CASSLGTGHGYTF. The DNA for the CDR3 is TGTGCCAGCAGCTTAGGAACAGGCCATGGCTACACCTTC.

The V call is TRBV30, the J call TRBJ2-1, with 9 bases identical to TRBD2. The CDR3 is made up of 15 amino acids. Unmatched junction bases numbered 12, after V lost 4 bases and J lost 8 bases. Germline CDR1 reads GTSNPN; CDR2 reads SVGIG (reference sequence). CDR3 residues: CAWTPSTSGRDEQFF. The CDR3 coding sequence is TGTGCCTGGACTCCTTCGACTAGCGGAAGAGATGAGCAGTTCTTC.